Following are 11 T cell receptor beta chains from one sample sequenced in a study of blood T cells in healthy people across ages. Sample-barcoded 5' priming and a J-beta primer mix drove a second PCR of about 6 to 12 cycles. TCRdb redid the calling of the 5' RACE reads with MiXCR, one entry per CDR3 protein. The sample yields more than 750,000 distinct CDR3 sequences, about 28% seen once. The data were also submitted as part of a second study, on T cells of mothers and their children.

Sample: blood. These receptors originate from a woman aged 40 to 50 in good health.

This sequence joins TRBV7-9 and TRBJ2-7, with TRBD1 as a possible D gene (6 bases). The CDR3 sequence is 11 residues long. The V gene lost 7 bases and the J gene lost 6 bases, with 10 bases spanning the gap. Germline V gene sequence: CDR1 SEHNR, CDR2 FQNEAQ (reference sequence). CDR3 sequence reads: CASTQGGEQYF. CDR3 sequence (DNA): TGTGCCAGCACTCAAGGGGGCGAGCAGTACTTC.

In the case of this clonotype: One end of the junction varies from germline; a read error may be responsible. V and J are TRBV7-7 and TRBJ2-5; weak D call: TRBD2 (5 bases). Germline values: CDR1 SSHAT, CDR2 FNYEAQ (reference sequence). The CDR3 length is 14 residues. CDR3 bases: TGTGCTAGCAGCTGGGTTCGGGGCCAAGAGACCCAGTACTTC. Translation: CASSWVRGQETQYF. Together with reference TRBV7-7 and TRBJ2-5, the CDR3 gives the full variable domain: GAGVSQSPRYKVTKRGQDVTLRCDPISSHATLYWYQQALGQGPEFLTYFNYEAQPDKSGLPSDRFSAERPEGSISTLTIQRTEQRDSAMYRCASSWVRGQETQYFGPGTRLLVL.

V usage is TRBV20-1 and J usage is TRBJ2-3; the D is unclear. CDR1 and CDR2 (germline): DFQATT, SNEGSKA (reference sequence). The length of the CDR3 is 12 residues. Trimming stripped 6 bases from V and 2 bases from J, with 9 bases between. The CDR3 nucleotides are TGCAGTGCGGATATTTTCACAGATACGCAGTATTTT. The encoded protein is CSADIFTDTQYF.

On this clonotype: A much more abundant neighbour one base away suggests this may be a read error. This chain joins TRBV15 and TRBJ2-7; 7 bases match TRBD1. After removal of 2 bases from V and 4 bases from J, the junction contained 8 bases not matched to a gene. The CDR3 is 15 amino acids. CDR1 and CDR2 (germline): LNHNV, YYDKDF (reference sequence). DNA of the CDR3: TGTGCCACCAGCAGACGGAGACAGGGAATGTACGAGCAGTACTTC. As protein: CATSRRRQGMYEQYF.

The V and J genes are TRBV29-1 and TRBJ2-1; 7 bases match TRBD1. J lost 4 bases, V lost 6 bases, and 9 bases had no gene match. The CDR3 length is 14 residues. CDR1 is SQVTM, CDR2 ANQGSEA, per germline. This chain's CDR3 is CSVRDSDFYNEQFF. In DNA form, the CDR3 reads TGCAGCGTCAGGGACAGCGACTTTTACAATGAGCAGTTCTTC.

About this clonotype itself: This may be a read error, as it is one base from a much larger clone. The chain uses TRBV12-3 or TRBV12-4 and TRBJ2-7, with TRBD2 as a possible D gene (6 bases). Trimming took 0 bases from V and 12 from J, leaving 12 bases between them. The CDR3 extends over 12 amino acids. The CDR3 reads CASSLAGTGLYF. CDR3 nucleotides: TGTGCCAGCAGTTTAGCGGGGACTGGTCTGTACTTC.

This clonotype was seen repeatedly, ten times or more. The genes are TRBV25-1 and TRBJ2-7; a weak D match, TRBD1 (5 bases). The germline V gene encodes CDR1 MGHDK and CDR2 SYGVNS. CDR3 length: 14 residues. Trimming took 10 bases from V and 4 from J, leaving 20 bases between them. CDR3 region: CANPQGQIRYEQYF. CDR3 sequence (DNA): TGTGCCAACCCTCAGGGCCAGATCCGGTACGAGCAGTACTTC.

The genes are TRBV7-2 and TRBJ1-1; 8 bases map to TRBD1. Germline trimming cut 8 bases from V and 0 bases from J; bases unmatched to any gene: 8. The CDR3 loop spans 15 amino acids. CDR1 SGHTA and CDR2 FQGNSA come from the germline V gene. CDR3 amino acids: CASRGQGALNTEAFF. The DNA of the CDR3 is TGTGCCAGCCGAGGACAGGGCGCATTGAACACTGAAGCTTTCTTT.

This clonotype came up a few times. The chain recombines TRBV21-1 with TRBJ2-7; no check of the table's D call, TRBD1, against the DNA was made. TRBV21-1 is marked as a pseudogene. There are 18 residues in the CDR3. CDR3 coding DNA: TGTGCCAGCAGCAAAGCATTAGTTCGGGACAGGGTGTCGTGCGAGCAGTACTTC. It codes for CASSKALVRDRVSCEQYF.

About this clonotype: This sequence may be a read error, since a much larger clone differs from it by one base. The chain is built from TRBV7-2 and TRBJ2-5; D perhaps matches TRBD2 (6 bases). From germline, CDR1 is SGHTA and CDR2 FQGNSA. The CDR3 covers 14 residues. V was clipped by 1 base and J by 3 bases, with 9 bases between them. CDR3 loop: CASSLGTTEETQYF. CDR3 sequence (DNA): TGTGCCAGCAGCTTAGGGACTACCGAAGAGACCCAGTACTTC.

This clonotype was detected many times. This CDR3 fails to terminate in the conserved phenylalanine or tryptophan, so it likely reflects a read error. The limits of the CDR3 on the DNA are not certain, so only TCRdb's listed CDR3 is given. This chain uses TRBV11-3 with TRBJ1-4. The CDR3 numbers 10 amino acids, ends counted. Germline-derived CDR1 and CDR2 are SGHNT and YENEEA. The CDR3 region is CASSLHCLIY.